A selection of T cell receptor beta chains follows, all from one sample in a study of blood T cell repertoires in COVID-19. The table came from immunoSEQ multiplex PCR; TCRdb's copy has only in-frame clones and leaves some out. Among about 150,000 clones, over 70% were seen once, and the ten largest hold about 5.2%. Sequenced sample: PBMCs or T cells enriched from blood (not recorded which). The receptors were gathered from a man aged 65-85 years who had been exposed to COVID-19. CDR3s include the opening cysteine and the closing phenylalanine or tryptophan. D genes are given only for firm matches. Size is stated for part of the rows, as once, few or many counts, or as a class when the clone is expanded.

v_call	d_call	clone_size	j_call	cdr3_nt	cdr3_aa
TRBV15	.	.	TRBJ1-1	TGTGCCACCAGCAGTTATTCCGAGAACCGTGAAGCTTTCTTT	CATSSYSENREAFF
TRBV6-4	TRBD1	.	TRBJ2-3	TGTGCCAGCAGTGAAGAGACAGGGGGATTAGATACGCAGTATTTT	CASSEETGGLDTQYF
TRBV29-1	TRBD1	.	TRBJ2-1	TGCAGCGTTGAGGACACAGGGGGTCCCTACAATGAGCAGTTCTTC	CSVEDTGGPYNEQFF
TRBV9	TRBD2	.	TRBJ2-2	TGTGCCAGCAGCGTACTAGCGGGAGCCACCGGGGAGCTGTTTTTT	CASSVLAGATGELFF
TRBV28	TRBD1	.	TRBJ1-5	TGTGCCAGCACCATGATACAGGGGCAGCCCCAGCATTTT	CASTMIQGQPQHF
TRBV9	TRBD1	.	TRBJ1-4	TGTGCCAGCAGCGTAGACGGTAGGGGGCATGAAAAACTGTTTTTT	CASSVDGRGHEKLFF
TRBV25-1	.	.	TRBJ2-1	TGTGCCAGCAGTGCCAGTGTACGCAATGAGCAGTTCTTC	CASSASVRNEQFF
TRBV4-3	TRBD1	few	TRBJ2-5	TGCGCCAGCAGCCAAGATGGGACAGGGGGCGGAGAGACCCAGTACTTC	CASSQDGTGGGETQYF
TRBV11-2	TRBD1	.	TRBJ2-1	TGTGCCAGCAGCTTAGGACAGGGAATCAACAATGAGCAGTTCTTC	CASSLGQGINNEQFF
TRBV10-3	TRBD1	.	TRBJ1-2	TGTGCCACCCTTCAGGCGACAGGGTCTAACTATGGCTACACCTTC	CATLQATGSNYGYTF
TRBV2	.	.	TRBJ2-5	TGTGCCAGCAGCGACAGGGCGGGGGAGACCCAGTACTTC	CASSDRAGETQYF
TRBV6-2/TRBV6-3	TRBD2	.	TRBJ2-7	TGTGCCAGCAGTGAGACTAGCGGGGGTCTCTACGAGCAGTACTTC	CASSETSGGLYEQYF
TRBV29-1	.	.	TRBJ2-3	TGCAGCGTTGCAACTAGTCGCACAGATACGCAGTATTTT	CSVATSRTDTQYF
TRBV6-6	TRBD1	.	TRBJ1-2	TGTGCCAGCCGACATGATGAGGGGGCGCCGGGCTACACCTTC	CASRHDEGAPGYTF
TRBV11-1	TRBD1	few	TRBJ2-7	TGTGCCAGCAGCCTAACAGGGGCGAGGAACGAGCAGTACTTC	CASSLTGARNEQYF
TRBV6-1	TRBD1	.	TRBJ1-1	TGTGCCAGCAGTGATGGACAGGGAAGTAGAGAAGCTTTCTTT	CASSDGQGSREAFF
TRBV10-3	.	.	TRBJ2-5	TGTGCCATCAGTGCAAGCGGGGGACAGTGGGAGACCCAGTACTTC	CAISASGGQWETQYF
TRBV19	.	.	TRBJ1-2	TGTGCCAGTGAACAGTATGGGGGCTACACCTTC	CASEQYGGYTF
TRBV21-1	.	.	TRBJ2-7	TGTGCCAGCAGCACCGGGCGGACAGGGGGCGGATACGAGCAGTACTTC	CASSTGRTGGGYEQYF
TRBV10-2	TRBD2	.	TRBJ2-1	TGCGCCAGCACCCAACTAGCGGGAGGGCCAAGTGAGCAGTTCTTC	CASTQLAGGPSEQFF
TRBV29-1	.	.	TRBJ1-1	TGCAGCGTTGGGATGAGGTTTAGCACTGAAGCTTTCTTT	CSVGMRFSTEAFF
TRBV3-1/TRBV3-2	.	.	TRBJ2-7	TGTGCCAGCAGCCATCCAGCGGCCCCCTACGAGCAGTACTTC	CASSHPAAPYEQYF
TRBV19	.	.	TRBJ1-1	TGTGCCAGTAGTGCCCCAGGGATGAACACTGAAGCTTTCTTT	CASSAPGMNTEAFF
TRBV3-1/TRBV3-2	.	.	TRBJ2-7	TGTGCCAGCCGCCCCTGGGAGAGCTCCTACGAGCAGTACTTC	CASRPWESSYEQYF
TRBV7-8	TRBD2	medium-sized	TRBJ2-7	TGTGCCAGCAGCTTAAGTTTTGGGGAGGGCCCCTACGAGCAGTACTTC	CASSLSFGEGPYEQYF
TRBV29-1	.	.	TRBJ1-3	TGCAGCGTTGTCTCCTCTGGAAACACCATATATTTT	CSVVSSGNTIYF
TRBV6-2/TRBV6-3	.	.	TRBJ1-1	TGTGCCAGCAGTGTGATAGGGGTGACTGAAGCTTTCTTT	CASSVIGVTEAFF
TRBV7-2	TRBD2	.	TRBJ2-2	TGTGCCAGCAGCTTGCTAGCGGGAGGTACGAGAACCGGGGAGCTGTTTTTT	CASSLLAGGTRTGELFF
TRBV12-3/TRBV12-4	.	.	TRBJ2-5	TGTGCCAGCAGTCTCAGGGGGGCGGAGACCCAGTACTTC	CASSLRGAETQYF
TRBV30	TRBD1	.	TRBJ2-5	TGTGCCTGGAGTGAGACAGGGCTCCAGGAGACCCAGTACTTC	CAWSETGLQETQYF
TRBV10-2	TRBD2	.	TRBJ2-7	TGCGCCAGCAGGGGGACTAGCGGTCAGTCCTACGAGCAGTACTTC	CASRGTSGQSYEQYF
TRBV5-1	TRBD1	once	TRBJ1-5	TGCGCCAGCAGCCCAGGGACAGGCAATCAGCCCCAGCATTTT	CASSPGTGNQPQHF
TRBV19	TRBD2	once	TRBJ2-3	TGTGCCACCGGGCCAGCGGGAGGGTATCCAGATACGCAGTATTTT	CATGPAGGYPDTQYF
TRBV5-6	.	.	TRBJ1-6	TGTGCCAGCTCCCCTGGGCCGTCTGATTCACCCCTCCACTTT	CASSPGPSDSPLHF
TRBV28	.	.	TRBJ1-6	TGTGCCAGCAGTCCCCAGAGCGTTGGCGTTAATCCCCTCCACTTT	CASSPQSVGVNPLHF
TRBV7-8	TRBD2	.	TRBJ2-1	TGTGCCAGCAGCTTAAGGAGCGGGGGGCACAATGAGCAGTTCTTC	CASSLRSGGHNEQFF
TRBV4-3	.	.	TRBJ1-4	TGCGCCAGCAGCCAAGATCCACCGGGCGGGCTCGAAAAACTGTTTTTT	CASSQDPPGGLEKLFF
TRBV7-2	.	.	TRBJ1-1	TGTGCCAGCAGCTTATTGACAGGGAACACTGAAGCTTTCTTT	CASSLLTGNTEAFF
TRBV28	.	.	TRBJ1-2	TGTGCCAGCAGGCCCCCGGCGGGGGGGCCATATGGCTACACCTTC	CASRPPAGGPYGYTF